The subject of this entry is one T cell receptor (beta chain). The antigen is not known. This specimen comes from a study of T-cell memory formation after mild COVID-19. Whole-study findings and limits: Later expanders leaned toward CD4+, whereas clones contracting from day 15 to 85 were balanced CD4/CD8. Clonal second-wave expansions that peaked on day 37 had unconfirmed SARS-CoV-2 specificity.

The germline gives CDR1 MNHNS, CDR2 SASEGT. The length of the CDR3 is 13 residues. Trimming took 1 base from V and 7 from J, leaving 10 bases between them. UMIs and sample barcodes were carried by the TCR alpha and TCR beta cDNA libraries that 5'RACE produced using constant-segment primers. TCRdb passed the 5' RACE reads through MiXCR, listing each CDR3 protein once. The sample lists about 350,000 distinct CDR3 sequences; around 28% were seen once. The source is an adult woman who had mild COVID-19 (a few samples of this study predate the infection). Cell type and time point are not known. The rearrangement uses TRBV6-1 and TRBJ1-1; D not certain. Sequences were obtained from PBMCs or a T cell subset sorted from them (not recorded which). The CDR3 nucleotides are TGTGCCAGCAGTGAAGTGGAGTCCAGTGAAGCTTTCTTT. The encoded protein is CASSEVESSEAFF.